Each of the 17 T cell receptor beta chains below was sequenced from the same sample in a study of shared clonotypes between healthy human individuals. The assay was immunoSEQ multiplex PCR, and TCRdb's table has in-frame clones only and misses some. The data show about 580,000 clones, roughly 98% seen once. Terminally differentiated effector memory CD45RA+ cells were excluded from the naive CD8 cells, which were CD45RO-negative and positively selected for CCR7. Sequenced sample: naive CD8+ T cells sorted from blood. All receptors come from a man under 40 in good health.

This chain connects TRBV7-9 to TRBJ2-5, with TRBD2 matching 11 bases. The CDR3 has 16 amino acids. The germline CDR1 and CDR2 sequences are SEHNR and FQNEAQ (reference sequence). V lost 5 bases to trimming and J lost 7 bases; unmatched junction nucleotides: 12. The CDR3 loop reads CASSDHGTSGGGTQYF. The CDR3 DNA reads as TGTGCCAGCAGCGACCATGGGACTAGCGGAGGGGGGACCCAGTACTTC.

This rearrangement joins TRBV28 to TRBJ2-3; TRBD1 matches 7 bases. The V and J ends lost 6 bases and 2 bases, in that order; junction bases with no gene match: 5. Germline V gene sequence: CDR1 MDHEN, CDR2 SYDVKM. The CDR3 spans 14 residues. The CDR3 here is CASRPQGNTDTQYF. The CDR3 region has the DNA TGTGCCAGCAGACCACAGGGGAACACAGATACGCAGTATTTT.

The DNA for the CDR3 is TGCGCCAGCAGCCAAGACCCCACTAGCGGGAGATCGACGTACAATGAGCAGTTCTTC. Protein: CASSQDPTSGRSTYNEQFF. The gene calls are TRBV4-3 and TRBJ2-1; TRBD2 aligns across 11 bases. Germline CDR1 LGHNA, CDR2 YSLEER. The CDR3 length is 19 residues. Unmatched junction bases numbered 11, after V lost 0 bases and J lost 4 bases.

V gene TRBV5-4 combines with J gene TRBJ2-7; TRBD1 matches 12 bases. The length of the CDR3 is 15 residues. The J segment lost 4 bases and the V segment lost 4 bases, leaving 6 bases of the junction unmatched. In germline, CDR1 is SGHNT, CDR2 YYREEE (reference sequence). CDR3 DNA sequence: TGTGCCAGCAGCGCGCCGGGACAGGGGGCGTACGAGCAGTACTTC. It translates to CASSAPGQGAYEQYF. The entire variable domain, with the rest obtained from reference TRBV5-4 and TRBJ2-7, is as follows: ETGVTQSPTHLIKTRGQQVTLRCSSQSGHNTVSWYQQALGQGPQFIFQYYREEENGRGNFPPRFSGLQFPNYSSELNVNALELDDSALYLCASSAPGQGAYEQYFGPGTRLTVT.

The chain uses TRBV27 and TRBJ2-5; D call uncertain. The CDR3 is made up of 12 amino acids. In germline, CDR1 is MNHEY, CDR2 SMNVEV (reference sequence). V was cut by 4 bases and J by 2 bases, with 5 bases left in between. The CDR3 DNA reads as TGTGCCAGCAGTTCCGGGCAAGAGACCCAGTACTTC. It specifies CASSSGQETQYF.

The chain has TRBV20-1 and TRBJ2-1; D gene ambiguous. With 7 bases removed from V and 10 bases from J, the gap between germline ends came to 8 bases. Germline CDR1 is DFQATT and CDR2 is SNEGSKA (reference sequence). CDR3 length: 9 residues. CDR3 nucleotides: TGCAGTGTGTCCAGCGAGCAGTTCTTC. Its translation is CSVSSEQFF.

In regard to this clone: Compared with germline, one end of the junction differs, possibly owing to a read error. The CDR3 DNA reads TGCAGCGTGGAAGCTCGGACAGGGGGCCGGAACACTGAAGCTTTCTTT. Translated, it gives CSVEARTGGRNTEAFF. The chain combines TRBV29-1 with TRBJ1-1, with 11 bases identical to TRBD1. CDR1 is SQVTM and CDR2 is ANQGSEA in the germline V gene. The CDR3 extends over 16 amino acids.

The CDR3 bases are TGTGCCAGCAGTTACCCGGGATTACAAGAGACCCAGTACTTC. Protein: CASSYPGLQETQYF. This chain uses TRBV6-5 with TRBJ2-5, with D perhaps matching TRBD2 (5 bases). Germline lookup yields CDR1 MNHEY and CDR2 SVGAGI. This CDR3 has 14 residues. The ends were cut back, 2 bases at V and 2 bases at J, with 9 bases in the middle.

This clone was seen only once. Other DNA variants within this sample encode the same CDR3. The chain combines TRBV7-9 with TRBJ2-7; no reliable D call. CDR3 size: 13 residues. Between the trimmed V and J ends, which lost 5 bases and 0 bases, there was a span of 8 bases. Per the germline V gene, CDR1 is SEHNR and CDR2 is FQNEAQ (reference sequence). The CDR3 coding sequence is TGTGCCAGCAGCCCCCTGGACTCCTACGAGCAGTACTTC. Amino acids: CASSPLDSYEQYF.

The J gene is TRBJ2-7, the V gene TRBV5-1; D possibly corresponds to TRBD2 (5 bases). Germline V gives CDR1 SGHRS, CDR2 YFSETQ. The CDR3 consists of 14 residues. V was shortened by 3 bases and J by 4 bases, with 14 bases between the two germline ends. CDR3 sequence reads: CASSSGDGPYEQYF. The CDR3 DNA reads TGCGCCAGCAGCTCCGGGGATGGTCCGTACGAGCAGTACTTC.

J is TRBJ1-3 and V is TRBV7-2; D is ambiguous. Germline CDR1 SGHTA, CDR2 FQGNSA. The CDR3 contains 15 residues. V lost 3 bases to trimming and J lost 0 bases, with 9 bases between them. The CDR3 DNA reads as TGTGCCAGCAGCTTGTCAAGGACCTCTGGAAACACCATATATTTT. It encodes CASSLSRTSGNTIYF. Looking up the rest from reference TRBV7-2 and TRBJ1-3 gives the full variable domain: GAGVSQSPSNKVTEKGKDVELRCDPISGHTALYWYRQSLGQGLEFLIYFQGNSAPDKSGLPSDRFSAERTGGSVSTLTIQRTQQEDSAVYLCASSLSRTSGNTIYFGEGSWLTVV.

The rearrangement joins TRBV28 to TRBJ2-2; 8 positions match TRBD2. Unmatched junction bases numbered 9, after V lost 5 bases and J lost 4 bases. CDR3 length equals 16 residues. The germline CDR1 and CDR2 sequences are MDHEN and SYDVKM. The CDR3 loop is CASSPRAGEGTGELFF. As DNA, the CDR3 is TGTGCCAGCAGTCCCCGAGCGGGAGAGGGCACCGGGGAGCTGTTTTTT.

The V and J genes are TRBV2 and TRBJ2-7; D may be TRBD1 (5 bases). The CDR3 has 12 amino acids. CDR1 and CDR2 from the germline V gene are SNHLY and FYNNEI. Trimming left V 8 bases short and J 1 base short, with 9 bases between. The CDR3 reads CASLDSSYEQYF. CDR3 nucleotides: TGTGCCAGCCTCGACAGTTCCTACGAGCAGTACTTC.

The CDR3 protein is CASSPPGRGGSNQPQHF. The CDR3, as DNA: TGTGCCAGCTCACCACCGGGACGCGGGGGTAGCAATCAGCCCCAGCATTTT. The V and J genes are TRBV18 and TRBJ1-5, with D possibly TRBD1 on 5 matching bases. The CDR3 totals 17 residues. CDR1 is KGHSH, CDR2 LQKENI, per germline. The V end lost 0 bases, the J end lost 0 bases, and 12 bases lay between the germline ends.

This clone was counted once. The chain is built from TRBV9 and TRBJ2-1; a possible D gene is TRBD2 (6 bases). Trimming took off 0 bases at V and 5 bases at J, with 12 bases between the two ends. This CDR3 comprises 15 residues. Germline CDR1 is SGDLS and CDR2 is YYNGEE. CDR3 nucleotides: TGTGCCAGCAGCGTAGCGCTAGCGTCCCACAATGAGCAGTTCTTC. This translates into CASSVALASHNEQFF.

The V gene is TRBV28, the J gene TRBJ2-1; TRBD2 matches 8 bases. The V gene's germline CDR1 is MDHEN and CDR2 SYDVKM. CDR3 length: 19 residues. V lost 6 bases to trimming and J lost 1 base; unmatched junction nucleotides: 17. The CDR3 protein is CASSSSPAASGHSYNEQFF. The CDR3 DNA sequence: TGTGCCAGCAGCTCTTCCCCCGCGGCTAGCGGGCATTCCTACAATGAGCAGTTCTTC.

The chain couples TRBV9 to TRBJ2-2; TRBD2 agrees at 9 bases. This CDR3 is 16 amino acids long. CDR1 is SGDLS, CDR2 YYNGEE, per germline. V gave up 4 bases and J gave up 2 bases; unmatched junction bases: 6. CDR3 DNA: TGTGCCAGCAGCTATTCCGGGACTAGCAACACCGGGGAGCTGTTTTTT. Translation: CASSYSGTSNTGELFF.